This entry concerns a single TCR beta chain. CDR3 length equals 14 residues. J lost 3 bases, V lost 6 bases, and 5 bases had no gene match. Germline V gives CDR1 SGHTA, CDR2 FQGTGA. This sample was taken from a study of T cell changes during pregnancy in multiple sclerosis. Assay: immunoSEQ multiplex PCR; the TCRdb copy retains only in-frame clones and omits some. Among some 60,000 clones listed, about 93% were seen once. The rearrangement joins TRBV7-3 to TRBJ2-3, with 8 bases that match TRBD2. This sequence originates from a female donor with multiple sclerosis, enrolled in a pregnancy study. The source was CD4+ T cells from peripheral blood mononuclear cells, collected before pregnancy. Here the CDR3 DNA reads TGTGCCAGCAGGATGGCGGGAGGAACAGATACGCAGTATTTT. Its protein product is CASRMAGGTDTQYF. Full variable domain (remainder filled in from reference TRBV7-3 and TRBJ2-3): GAGVSQTPSNKVTEKGKYVELRCDPISGHTALYWYRQSLGQGPEFLIYFQGTGAADDSGLPNDRFFAVRPEGSVSTLKIQRTERGDSAVYLCASRMAGGTDTQYFGPGTRLTVL.